The T cell receptor (beta chain) under discussion was sequenced for a study of PD-1 blockade in classical Hodgkin lymphoma (dated by TCRdb to 2019 to 2021). A note on the overall study: Nivolumab dosing was 3 mg/kg intravenously every 2 weeks, continuing until either disease progression or unacceptable toxicity. The study used TCR beta sequencing and CyTOF to define a peripheral blood immune signature of response to PD-1 blockade in classical Hodgkin lymphoma.

General study outcomes and caveats: Trial patients achieving complete response had baseline diversity similar to newly diagnosed patients, whereas partial responders and progressors had significantly lower diversity. The study was limited to a single clinical trial cohort, and causes of repertoire differences, possibly disease activity or prior therapy, remained undefined. Baseline TCR diversity was reported to be lower in newly diagnosed patients than in healthy donors and to be lower still in relapsed/refractory patients. A significant rise by C4D1 was seen in CD4+ but not CD8+ TCR diversity (p=0.0027 vs p=0.16), with the rise being most apparent in complete responders (p=0.02). Lower diversity was observed in patients in whom nivolumab was started less than 1 year after ASCT, and these patients were excluded from later analyses so that confounding by immune reconstitution would be avoided.

Of note for this clone: The antigen this receptor binds is unknown. The input lacks base qualities; no much larger clone sits a single base away.

V sheds 2 bases and J sheds 9 bases, leaving 14 bases between their ends. The CDR3 has 14 amino acids, counting the end cysteine and phenylalanine. The read is trimmed to its CDR3 DNA, 42 bases read in frame from base 1. CDR1 and CDR2 are read off the germline V gene as SGHTA and FQGNSA. Genomic DNA was extracted with the Qiagen DNeasy kit from unsorted PBMCs and from negatively selected CD4+ and CD8+ fractions. Using primers that anneal to V and J segments, immunoSEQ multiplex PCR amplified the TCR beta CDR3 regions. A synthetic immune receptor repertoire was used to minimize amplification bias, and any remaining bias was removed computationally after sequencing. Concerning the study's data processing: Custom Python scripts were used to quantify repertoire diversity as the Shannon entropy index. Unsorted, CD4+ and CD8+ repertoires were examined separately, except in combined analyses, for which CD4+ and CD8+ sequences were merged in silico. A clone counted as expanded when the clone's frequency after treatment rose at least 2-fold relative to C1D1, and clones undetected at baseline were given a pseudocount of 0.5. Singleton clones were defined as clones with 0 or 1 copy at C1D1, and non-singleton clones were defined as clones with 2 or more copies. By matching protein sequences in sorted samples from the same patient, clones expanded in unsorted samples were annotated as CD4+, CD8+ or unknown. Diversity changes from C1D1 to C4D1 were tested in paired samples using Wilcoxon tests. TCRdb holds this immuneACCESS table with in-frame rearrangements only. Some clones are missing; in checked studies, unresolved V genes explain under half, and the rest has no known cause. V, J and clone size derive from that table, while D and trimming were established from the DNA sequence. The sample contains 20,000 to 25,000 clones, 65% to 85% of them found a single time. The top ten clonotypes cover approximately 7.9% of the sample.

The label giving this sample's time point can be read as: cycle 2 day 1 (C2D1) of nivolumab. Every trial patient had relapsed after autologous stem cell transplantation, and cohorts A, B and C differed in prior brentuximab vedotin exposure. The trial cohort comprised roughly 50 patients with relapsed/refractory classical Hodgkin lymphoma whose best overall responses were complete response, partial response or progressive disease. Trial patients were treated with single-agent nivolumab in the multi-cohort phase II CheckMate 205 trial. An independent review committee assessed best overall response using the 2007 International Working Group response criteria. Trial PBMCs were obtained immediately prior to nivolumab initiation (C1D1) and on therapy at cycle 2 day 1 and cycle 4 day 1. Peripheral blood was collected in 8 mL Vacutainer Cell Preparation Tubes, from which PBMCs were isolated by centrifugation and then cryopreserved.

Sample: peripheral blood mononuclear cells (PBMCs), taken before the second cycle of nivolumab. The chain uses TRBV7-2 and TRBJ2-1; the D gene identity is not certain. The sequence derives from a human donor with classical Hodgkin lymphoma. The DNA is TGTGCCAGCAGCTTACATCAAACTAACGGTGAGCAGTTCTTC. The translation is CASSLHQTNGEQFF.